A selection of T cell receptor beta chains follows, all from one sample in a study of OX40 agonist ivuxolimab in advanced cancers. Using immunoSEQ multiplex PCR, the repertoire was profiled, and TCRdb retains in-frame clones only, with some absent. The table records approximately 45,000 clones, 75% to 90% of them present only once. The material sequenced was CD4+ or CD8+ T cells sorted from blood, taken in a trial of the OX40 agonist ivuxolimab. These receptors originate from an adult with an advanced solid tumor such as melanoma, head and neck, liver or kidney cancer. Each CDR3 is given with its conserved first and last residue. A D gene is named only where the DNA matches it firmly.

j_gene,v_gene,len,d_gene,CDR3aa
TRBJ2-3,TRBV19,17,NA,CASSISAGGHYGDTQYF
TRBJ1-2,TRBV10-3,19,TRBD1,CAISESVTGLDSATNGYTF
TRBJ1-1,TRBV7-2,16,NA,CASSRKQGTLNTEAFF
TRBJ2-1,TRBV11-2,18,NA,CASGKKSGGISPYNEQFF
TRBJ2-3,TRBV6-5,15,TRBD1,CASSYVQGASDTQYF
TRBJ1-1,TRBV18,16,TRBD1,CASSPGSTGGGTEAFF
TRBJ2-5,TRBV7-2,12,NA,CASSLSRETQYF
TRBJ2-7,TRBV15,12,NA,CATSVLGYEQYF
TRBJ2-7,TRBV28,12,NA,CASSPGAYEQYF
TRBJ2-2,TRBV7-2,16,NA,CASNIFGPRVTGELFF
TRBJ2-3,TRBV10-2,18,NA,CASSEVHWRGSSTDTQYF
TRBJ2-1,TRBV19,18,NA,CASSIRSSAGYSSNEQFF
TRBJ2-1,TRBV5-1,16,TRBD1,CASSFPRDRAENEQFF
TRBJ2-7,TRBV11-2,14,NA,CASSLNRGGGEQYF
TRBJ2-1,TRBV7-9,15,TRBD1,CASSSPGQYYNEQFF